This TCR beta chain was observed in a study of T cells in Graves' hyperthyroidism and ophthalmopathy. From RNA transcripts, TCR beta CDR3 regions were amplified. With the HTBI primer set, the TCR CDR3 went through a first round of RT-PCR. TCRdb re-called the multiplex PCR reads with MiXCR, one entry per CDR3 protein. In the table there are 200,000 to 250,000 distinct CDR3 sequences, roughly 15% of which are singletons. General study points: Peripheral blood also featured most of the thyroid clonotypes expanded above 0.001. In validation, the model predicted ophthalmopathy. These predictions came a median roughly 6 months before onset.

In germline, CDR1 is LNHDA, CDR2 SQIVND (reference sequence). CDR3 length: 14 residues. This clonotype was picked up many times. Its antigen remains unknown. Mismatch with germline at one junction end may stem from a read error. A patient was excluded if there was uncontrolled infection, other autoimmune disease, pregnancy or lactation. The V gene is TRBV19, the J gene TRBJ2-3, with TRBD1 matching over 7 bases. Sequenced input: blood. The source is a woman between 18 and 29 years old with Graves' ophthalmopathy. The CDR3 loop is CASSIGQAGDTQYF. In nucleotides, the CDR3 is TGTGCCAGTAGCATAGGACAGGCAGGGGATACGCAGTATTTT. The variable domain in full, with the rest retrieved from reference TRBV19 and TRBJ2-3, is DGGITQSPKYLFRKEGQNVTLSCEQNLNHDAMYWYRQDPGQGLRLIYYSQIVNDFQKGDIAEGYSVSREKKESFPLTVTSAQKNPTAFYLCASSIGQAGDTQYFGPGTRLTVL.